A single TCR beta chain is shown here with its context. The target antigen is unknown. Germline V gene lookup returns CDR1 SEHNR and CDR2 FQNEAQ (reference sequence). The V end lost 7 bases, the J end lost 5 bases, and 14 bases lay between the germline ends. The CDR3 spans 13 residues. Noted treatment: about 20 received Ad26.COV2.S at low or high dose, single or two shots; about 5 received placebo; per-sample allocation not given. It was on day 63 after the first vaccine or placebo injection that samples were taken. Vaccination used an Ad26 vector expressing Wuhan-strain SARS-CoV-2 spike. Produced via immunoSEQ multiplex PCR; TCRdb's table is partial and in-frame only. The sample contains more than 350,000 clones, around 90% of which appear only once. This specimen comes from a study of Ad26.COV2.S vaccination and SARS-CoV-2 variants. Whole-study context: The vaccine Ad26.COV2.S was put into the muscle once, or twice with 56 days between.

General study points: Substantial post-vaccination breadth of spike-specific CD8+ and CD4+ T cell responses was reported.

The rearrangement joins TRBV7-9 to TRBJ2-5; D gene ambiguous. The sequence was collected from a person between 18 and 60 years old who received the Ad26.COV2.S COVID-19 vaccine or a placebo. Sequencing was performed on peripheral blood, taken in a trial of Ad26.COV2.S vaccine versus placebo. The CDR3 reads CASKTGLGETQYF. Written as DNA, the CDR3 is TGTGCCAGCAAAACGGGCCTGGGGGAGACCCAGTACTTC.